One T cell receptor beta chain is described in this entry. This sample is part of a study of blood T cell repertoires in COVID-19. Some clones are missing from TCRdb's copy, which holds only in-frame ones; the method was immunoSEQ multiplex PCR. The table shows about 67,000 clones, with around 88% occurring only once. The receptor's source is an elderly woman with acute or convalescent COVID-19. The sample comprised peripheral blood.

The CDR3 bases are TGTGCCAGCAGTAGGGACAGGGCAACCTACGAGCAGTACTTC. It yields the protein CASSRDRATYEQYF. The chain carries TRBV6-5 and TRBJ2-7; TRBD1 aligns across 9 bases. The V gene end was trimmed by 5 bases and the J gene end by 2 bases; junction bases not matched to a gene: 4. CDR1 MNHEY and CDR2 SVGAGI come from the germline V gene. The CDR3 length is 14 residues.